Sequencing of this T cell receptor (gamma chain) was carried out in a study of Vγ9Vδ2 T cells in congenital toxoplasmosis (dated by TCRdb to about 2021). Broadly, across the study: IgG, IgM and IgA serology, Western blot and an in-house interferon-gamma release assay were used to diagnose congenital toxoplasmosis. The study compared gamma and delta chain CDR3 repertoires of sorted blood gammadelta T cells between congenitally T. gondii-infected and uninfected infants. Sequencing of the repertoires was done on samples from infants at two time points: 2 months after birth and 1 year of age. TCR sequencing covered roughly five infected and fewer than 12 uninfected infants at 2 months, plus 3 infected and 4 uninfected infants at 1 year. The full study reports these points: Germline-encoded fetal-type TRDV2 CDR3 sequences seemed more prevalent in infected than uninfected 2-month-old infants, suggesting an in utero expansion footprint. Two months was the earliest age with enough suitable sample material for TCR repertoire analysis, so newborn repertoires were not sequenced. Repertoire differences between infected and uninfected infants were less clear at 1 year of age than at 2 months. Compared with uninfected infants, infected infants at 2 months appeared to have fewer N additions in their TRGV9 and TRDV2 CDR3s, and this was especially true for TRDV2-TRDJ1 sequences. A public TRGV9 clonotype was highly prevalent in both infected and uninfected infants.

Mothers of both infected and uninfected infants received the same treatment, using spiramycin and/or pyrimethamine plus sulfadiazine plus folinic acid. Every infant, whether infected or uninfected, was delivered at term after more than 37 weeks of gestation. Approximately 1 mL of blood was processed into PBMCs by Lymphoprep gradient centrifugation, after which the PBMCs were cryopreserved in liquid nitrogen and shipped to Belgium. After thawing, the PBMCs were labeled with Zombie NIR viability dye and stained with antibodies against CD3, TCR gammadelta, Vgamma9 and Vdelta2. Sorting of CD3+ TCRgammadelta+ T cells was performed on a FACSAria III, with a mean purity of roughly 98%. For each sample, RNA was extracted from about 9,700 sorted gammadelta T cells with the RNeasy Micro Kit. Each infant was born to a mother who had been enrolled with a primary T. gondii infection during pregnancy. The infants' peripheral blood was drawn at an outpatient microbiology and virology center located in Pavia, Italy.

For CDR1 and CDR2, the germline V gene (reference sequence) lists VTNTFY and YDVSTARD. The CDR3 numbers 13 residues from cysteine through phenylalanine. Only the CDR3 DNA stays, 39 bases, in frame from base 1. On this clone: There is no known antigen for this receptor. The protein TCRdb gives is from a much larger clone and does not agree with this DNA's translation at residue 10, likely a read error; the protein shown here comes from the DNA.

cDNA was made by template-switch reverse transcription with TRGC- and TRDC-specific primers in one tube, using SuperScript II. The TRGC primer was designed to bind both the TRGC1 and TRGC2 constant genes. TRG and TRD amplification used the KAPA Real-Time Library Amplification Kit, with AMPure XP bead purification between steps. Index PCR with the Nextera XT Index Kit was used to add Illumina sequencing adapters. Sequencing of TRG and TRD amplicons was performed on an Illumina MiSeq with the V2 300 kit, and 150 bp paired-end reads were generated. In the paper's pipeline: Before any further analysis, FastQC version 0.11.8 was used to assess read quality. With MiXCR version 3.0.3, reads were aligned to GenBank TRG or TRD reference genes and CDR3 sequences were built. Default MiXCR settings were used, apart from assembling TRDD gene segments from 3 instead of 5 consecutive nucleotides. N additions, CDR3 length, J segment length and clonotype sharing between samples were computed with VDJtools version 1.2.1. CDR3 sequences that were out of frame or contained stop codons were left out of the analysis. Infant repertoires were assessed for overlap with previously published fetal, cord blood and adult blood Vgamma9Vdelta2 repertoires. TCRdb recomputed clones from the public reads with CATT; identical DNA rows were then combined. The V and J calls, along with clone size, are taken from TCRdb and not from the paper's own processing. This sample holds under 250 gamma-chain clones; 8.5% to 10% were observed only once. The ten largest clones add up to approximately 40% of the sample.

The sequence was obtained from a child under 10 years old born to a mother with Toxoplasma gondii infection during pregnancy, either congenitally infected or uninfected (not recorded which). The rearranged segments are TRGV3 and TRGJ1 or TRGJ2. The sequencing input was gamma-delta T cells from blood. CDR3 protein: CATWDPNYYRKLF. The sequence in DNA is TGTGCCACCTGGGACCCGAATTATTATAGGAAACTCTTT.